Presented here are 28 T cell receptor beta chains from one specimen sequenced in a study of lymphopenia after photon versus proton radiotherapy. Profiling relied on immunoSEQ multiplex PCR, and the TCRdb table lists in-frame clones only, not all of them. The table records about 26,000 clones, more than 80% of them present only once. The input for sequencing was peripheral blood, taken from a patient treated with photon-based radiotherapy. These receptors all come from a man aged 25 to 45 with gastric cancer.

The chain joins TRBV9 to TRBJ1-6; D unresolved. The CDR3 runs 14 residues. The ends were cut back, 5 bases at V and 8 bases at J, with 14 bases in the middle. Germline CDR1 and CDR2: SGDLS and YYNGEE. CDR3 sequence: CASSRGLEDSPLHF. As DNA, the CDR3 is TGTGCCAGCAGTAGAGGGCTGGAAGATTCACCCCTCCACTTT.

The V call is TRBV19, the J call TRBJ1-5, with TRBD1 identical over 10 bases. The CDR3 loop spans 12 amino acids. The V and J ends lost 8 bases and 7 bases, in that order; junction bases with no gene match: 2. Germline lookup yields CDR1 LNHDA and CDR2 SQIVND (reference sequence). CDR3 loop: CASGTGVQPQHF. The CDR3 coding sequence is TGTGCCAGTGGGACAGGGGTACAGCCCCAGCATTTT.

This sequence joins TRBV19 and TRBJ2-2, with D perhaps matching TRBD2 (6 bases). Germline-derived CDR1 and CDR2 are LNHDA and SQIVND (reference sequence). V gave up 4 bases and J gave up 4 bases, with 13 bases separating them. The CDR3 runs 15 residues. Written as DNA, the CDR3 is TGTGCCAGTAGTACTGGACTAACGGTCACCGGGGAGCTGTTTTTT. Translated: CASSTGLTVTGELFF.

The chain uses TRBV27 and TRBJ1-1; D is possibly TRBD1 (5 bases). Germline assignment: CDR1 MNHEY and CDR2 SMNVEV (reference sequence). The CDR3 runs to 14 residues. The V end lost 0 bases, the J end lost 1 base, and 6 bases lay between the germline ends. The CDR3 reads CASSLSQGNTEAFF. The CDR3 DNA is TGTGCCAGCAGTTTATCCCAGGGGAACACTGAAGCTTTCTTT.

The chain combines TRBV9 with TRBJ1-1; possibly TRBD1 for D (6 bases). The CDR3 totals 15 residues. CDR1 SGDLS and CDR2 YYNGEE come from the germline V gene. Trimming cost V 0 bases and J 6 bases, with 15 bases left between them. CDR3 region: CASSVGDKGIAEAFF. In nucleotides, the CDR3 is TGTGCCAGCAGCGTAGGGGACAAAGGTATCGCTGAAGCTTTCTTT. Variable domain in full (rest from reference TRBV9 and TRBJ1-1): DSGVTQTPKHLITATGQRVTLRCSPRSGDLSVYWYQQSLDQGLQFLIQYYNGEERAKGNILERFSAQQFPDLHSELNLSSLELGDSALYFCASSVGDKGIAEAFFGQGTRLTVV.

The chain is built from TRBV6-6 and TRBJ2-4; possible D gene TRBD2, 6 bases. The germline gives CDR1 MNHNY, CDR2 SVGAGI (reference sequence). The length of the CDR3 is 15 residues. With 5 bases removed from V and 2 bases from J, the gap between germline ends came to 13 bases. The CDR3 spells CASSPGGGTKNIQYF. The DNA for the CDR3 is TGTGCCAGCAGTCCCGGTGGGGGGACCAAAAACATTCAGTACTTC.

V is TRBV5-1 and J is TRBJ2-5, with 9 bases identical to TRBD2. CDR1 is SGHRS, CDR2 YFSETQ, per germline. This CDR3 has 16 residues. V lost 1 base, J lost 4 bases, and 8 bases stayed unmatched. The CDR3 reads CASSLNGGGAGETQYF. The CDR3 DNA reads TGCGCCAGCAGCTTGAATGGCGGGGGGGCCGGAGAGACCCAGTACTTC. The full variable domain, with the rest looked up from reference TRBV5-1 and TRBJ2-5, is KAGVTQTPRYLIKTRGQQVTLSCSPISGHRSVSWYQQTPGQGLQFLFEYFSETQRNKGNFPGRFSGRQFSNSRSEMNVSTLELGDSALYLCASSLNGGGAGETQYFGPGTRLLVL.

The chain employs TRBV7-9 and TRBJ2-7, with a weak D call TRBD2 (5 bases). Trimming removed 1 base at V and 6 bases at J, with 10 bases between. Germline CDR1 SEHNR, CDR2 FQNEAQ (reference sequence). The CDR3 loop spans 13 amino acids. This CDR3 reads CASSLGSGREQYF. The CDR3 DNA follows: TGTGCCAGCAGCTTAGGGAGCGGTCGCGAGCAGTACTTC.

The chain carries TRBV29-1 and TRBJ2-7; the D call may be TRBD1 or TRBD2 (5 bases each). This CDR3 is built from 12 residues. Germline CDR1 is SQVTM and CDR2 is ANQGSEA. The V end was cut by 6 bases, the J end by 1 base, with 10 bases between. The CDR3 spells CSVGDLSYEQYF. DNA of the CDR3: TGCAGCGTGGGGGACCTTTCCTACGAGCAGTACTTC.

The CDR3 coding sequence is TGTGCCAGCAGCTTTCCCCGGGACAGAACCTATGGCTACACCTTC. Translated, it gives CASSFPRDRTYGYTF. The gene calls are TRBV5-4 and TRBJ1-2, with 7 bases identical to TRBD1. J gave up 4 bases and V 2 bases, and 8 bases lay outside the gene matches. Germline loops: CDR1 SGHNT, CDR2 YYREEE (reference sequence). The CDR3 runs 15 residues.

This clone was picked up a small number of times. The chain uses TRBV28 and TRBJ2-7; 9 bases are a match to TRBD1. Germline CDR1 MDHEN, CDR2 SYDVKM. V shed 6 bases and J 3 bases; nucleotides not matched to a gene: 3. This CDR3 region has 13 residues. This CDR3 is CASRQTGGYEQYF. The CDR3 bases are TGTGCCAGCAGACAGACAGGGGGCTACGAGCAGTACTTC.

This chain uses TRBV7-2 with TRBJ2-3; 7 nucleotides line up with TRBD2. V shed 6 bases and J 1 base; nucleotides not matched to a gene: 10. This CDR3 region has 16 residues. From germline, CDR1 is SGHTA and CDR2 FQGNSA. CDR3 in amino acids: CASSSHSGWGTDTQYF. As DNA, the CDR3 is TGTGCCAGCAGTTCCCATAGCGGGTGGGGCACAGATACGCAGTATTTT.

The J gene is TRBJ2-1, the V gene TRBV5-5, with D tentatively TRBD1 (5 bases). The length of the CDR3 is 14 residues. Trimming cost V 4 bases and J 2 bases, with 10 bases left between them. The V gene's germline CDR1 is SGHKS and CDR2 YYEKEE (reference sequence). CDR3 sequence reads: CASSTGTPYNEQFF. CDR3 sequence (DNA): TGTGCCAGCAGCACAGGCACCCCCTACAATGAGCAGTTCTTC.

The rearrangement joins TRBV6-1 to TRBJ1-5, with D possibly matching TRBD1 (5 bases). This CDR3 has 11 residues. The germline gives CDR1 MNHNS, CDR2 SASEGT. V lost 6 bases and J 7 bases, leaving 7 bases between the germline ends. CDR3 DNA sequence: TGTGCCAGCAGCTCAGGGCAGCCCCAGCATTTT. Translated: CASSSGQPQHF.

As to this clone: This specimen includes other DNA sequences encoding the same CDR3. The genes are TRBV7-2 and TRBJ2-5; the match to TRBD1 covers 9 bases. Trimming cost V 5 bases and J 3 bases; bases outside gene matches: 4. Germline CDR1 is SGHTA and CDR2 is FQGNSA. The CDR3 runs 14 residues. The CDR3 spells CASSPRTGEETQYF. The CDR3 DNA reads as TGTGCCAGCAGCCCCCGGACAGGGGAAGAGACCCAGTACTTC.

The count of this clone is one. This rearrangement joins TRBV6-5 to TRBJ1-2, with 9 bases fitting TRBD1. The ends lost 4 bases at V and 3 bases at J; junction bases unmatched: 9. This CDR3 spans 16 amino acids. From germline, CDR1 is MNHEY and CDR2 SVGAGI. The CDR3 reads CASSLNRDRDDYGYTF. The CDR3, as DNA: TGTGCCAGCAGTTTGAACCGGGACAGGGACGACTATGGCTACACCTTC.

This rearrangement joins TRBV16 to TRBJ2-7; D is perhaps TRBD2 (6 bases). V was trimmed by 0 bases and J by 6 bases, leaving 12 bases between them. This CDR3 is built from 14 residues. Germline values: CDR1 KGHSY, CDR2 FQNENV. The CDR3 DNA reads as TGTGCCAGCAGCCAATCGAGGGATAGCGGCGAGCAGTACTTC. It encodes CASSQSRDSGEQYF. Using reference TRBV16 and TRBJ2-7 for the parts outside the CDR3, the full variable domain is GEEVAQTPKHLVRGEGQKAKLYCAPIKGHSYVFWYQQVLKNEFKFLISFQNENVFDETGMPKERFSAKCLPNSPCSLEIQATKLEDSAVYFCASSQSRDSGEQYFGPGTRLTVT.

This clone appeared a single time. V gene TRBV2 combines with J gene TRBJ1-1; maybe TRBD1 (6 bases). Trimming pared 4 bases from V and 1 base from J, leaving 10 bases between. The CDR3 consists of 14 residues. Germline lookup yields CDR1 SNHLY and CDR2 FYNNEI. The CDR3 DNA reads TGTGCCAGCAGTGTCAGGGGTTGGAACACTGAAGCTTTCTTT. Its protein is CASSVRGWNTEAFF.

V usage is TRBV27 and J usage is TRBJ2-7, with TRBD2 matching 8 bases. This CDR3 contains 13 residues. The V gene's germline CDR1 is MNHEY and CDR2 SMNVEV (reference sequence). V gave up 2 bases and J gave up 3 bases; unmatched junction bases: 0. For the CDR3, the DNA is TGTGCCAGCAGTTTAGCGGGAGGCTACGAGCAGTACTTC. Protein sequence: CASSLAGGYEQYF.

The chain couples TRBV25-1 to TRBJ2-1; the match to TRBD1 covers 8 bases. This CDR3 region has 14 residues. Germline loops: CDR1 MGHDK, CDR2 SYGVNS. The junction had 5 bases not matched to a gene; V was cut back by 6 bases and J by 4 bases. CDR3 sequence reads: CASSSDRAYNEQFF. For the CDR3, the DNA is TGTGCCAGCAGCTCGGACAGGGCTTACAATGAGCAGTTCTTC.

V is TRBV5-1 and J is TRBJ1-1; D not certain. CDR1 and CDR2 from the germline V gene are SGHRS and YFSETQ. V lost 0 bases and J lost 6, with 9 bases in between. CDR3 size: 13 residues. CDR3 amino acids: CASSLGRTAEAFF. The CDR3, as DNA: TGCGCCAGCAGCTTGGGACGGACGGCTGAAGCTTTCTTT.

This chain links TRBV5-8 with TRBJ2-7; the D gene is possibly TRBD2 (5 bases). Between the trimmed V and J ends, which lost 6 bases and 8 bases, there was a span of 12 bases. CDR3 size: 11 residues. Germline V gene data show CDR1 as SGHTS and CDR2 as YDEGEE. The chain's CDR3 is CASTLGGQQYF. The CDR3 DNA follows: TGTGCCAGCACCTTAGGCGGGCAGCAGTACTTC.

The chain uses TRBV10-1 and TRBJ2-3; a weak D match, TRBD1 (5 bases). Between the trimmed V and J ends, which lost 6 bases and 4 bases, there was a span of 8 bases. There are 12 residues in the CDR3. Germline values: CDR1 WNHNN, CDR2 SYGVQD (reference sequence). CDR3 in amino acids: CASSETADTQYF. Written as DNA, the CDR3 is TGCGCCAGCAGCGAGACAGCAGATACGCAGTATTTT.

The genes are TRBV6-4 and TRBJ2-3; 7 positions match TRBD2. Trimming took 4 bases from V and 5 from J; bases not matched to a gene: 9. Per germline, CDR1 MRHNA and CDR2 SNTAGT. This CDR3 has 15 amino acids. The CDR3 DNA is TGTGCCAGCAGTGTATCGTCAGCGGGGAGAGATACGCAGTATTTT. Translating gives CASSVSSAGRDTQYF.

V gene TRBV10-3 combines with J gene TRBJ1-2, with D hard to call. This CDR3 has 13 residues. Trimming took off 0 bases at V and 3 bases at J, with 5 bases between the two ends. Per the germline V gene, CDR1 is ENHRY and CDR2 is SYGVKD. Here the CDR3 DNA reads TGTGCCATCAGTGAGTCTCGGGACTATGGCTACACCTTC. Its protein is CAISESRDYGYTF.

The chain couples TRBV10-3 to TRBJ1-1; perhaps TRBD1 as D (5 bases). Trimming took 0 bases from V and 6 from J, leaving 8 bases between them. The V gene's germline CDR1 is ENHRY and CDR2 SYGVKD. This CDR3 has 13 residues. The CDR3 nucleotides read TGTGCCATCAGTGAGTCCCGGGGGGCTGAAGCTTTCTTT. Its translation is CAISESRGAEAFF.

The chain uses TRBV11-3 and TRBJ1-5; D is unresolved. The CDR3 runs 14 residues. The ends were cut back, 3 bases at V and 5 bases at J, with 11 bases in the middle. The germline gives CDR1 SGHNT, CDR2 YENEEA. The CDR3 coding sequence is TGTGCCAGCAGCTTCTCTGGTGGAGATCAGCCCCAGCATTTT. Protein: CASSFSGGDQPQHF.

CDR3 sequence: CASSQETSGRHRKFF. The CDR3 DNA follows: TGCGCCAGCAGCCAAGAGACTAGCGGGAGGCACAGGAAGTTCTTC. The V gene is TRBV4-3, the J gene TRBJ2-1, with 13 nucleotides matching TRBD2. V trimming: 0 bases; J trimming: 14 bases; junction bases outside the gene matches: 7. CDR1 is LGHNA, CDR2 YSLEER, per germline. The CDR3 is made up of 15 amino acids.